These 20 T cell receptor beta chains were all obtained from the same sample, sequenced in a study of cytomegalovirus exposure and HLA in healthy donors. It was with 60 Vbeta and 13 Jbeta primers that the PCR ran. TCRdb's copy holds only in-frame clones and misses some; the assay was immunoSEQ multiplex PCR. The table lists some 75,000 clones, with 7.5% to 8% in the top ten. Sequencing used PBMCs. These receptor sequences come from a female donor in good health and CMV-seropositive.

The chain's CDR3 is CASSLVDSPYNEQFF. The CDR3 DNA is TGTGCCAGCAGCTTGGTGGACAGCCCTTACAATGAGCAGTTCTTC. The chain recombines TRBV5-6 with TRBJ2-1, with D perhaps matching TRBD1 (6 bases). Germline CDR1 reads SGHDT; CDR2 reads YYEEEE. The V end was cut by 0 bases, the J end by 4 bases, with 11 bases between. This CDR3 region has 15 residues.

The V call is TRBV4-3, the J call TRBJ1-4; 7 nucleotides match TRBD1. This CDR3 comprises 16 residues. Trimming cost V 1 base and J 6 bases; bases outside gene matches: 8. Germline values: CDR1 LGHNA, CDR2 YSLEER. The CDR3 sequence: CASSQAPTGFDEKLFF. The CDR3, as DNA: TGCGCCAGCAGCCAAGCGCCGACAGGGTTTGATGAAAAACTGTTTTTT.

The J gene is TRBJ2-1, the V gene TRBV18, with D possibly TRBD1 on 6 matching bases. Germline CDR1 KGHSH, CDR2 LQKENI. Trimming pared 3 bases from V and 2 bases from J, leaving 11 bases between. The CDR3 is 15 residues long. In DNA form, the CDR3 reads TGTGCCAGCTCACCCGGGACATCTACCTACAATGAGCAGTTCTTC. Amino acid sequence: CASSPGTSTYNEQFF.

Here the CDR3 reads CASSAPNGAEAFF. CDR3 in DNA: TGTGCCAGCAGCGCCCCAAATGGAGCTGAAGCTTTCTTT. J is TRBJ1-1 and V is TRBV25-1; D unclear. CDR1 MGHDK and CDR2 SYGVNS come from the germline V gene. V was pared by 6 bases and J by 6 bases, with 14 bases between. The CDR3 is made up of 13 amino acids.

The CDR3 coding sequence is TGTGCCAGCAGTGAATCGGGGACAGGGGTCGGCGCGAGGTCCTATGGCTACACCTTC. Encoded protein: CASSESGTGVGARSYGYTF. The genes are TRBV6-1 and TRBJ1-2, with 10 bases aligning to TRBD1. The J segment lost 4 bases and the V segment lost 2 bases, leaving 16 bases of the junction unmatched. The CDR3 totals 19 residues. Germline V gene sequence: CDR1 MNHNS, CDR2 SASEGT.

This chain links TRBV6-5 with TRBJ1-2; 7 nucleotides line up with TRBD1. Germline loops: CDR1 MNHEY, CDR2 SVGAGI. This CDR3 is 14 amino acids long. The ends lost 4 bases at V and 4 bases at J; junction bases unmatched: 6. This chain's CDR3 is CASSSHGTAYGYTF. For the CDR3, the DNA is TGTGCCAGCAGTTCCCACGGGACAGCCTATGGCTACACCTTC.

The chain carries TRBV19 and TRBJ2-7; TRBD2 aligns across 14 bases. This CDR3 region has 15 residues. The J segment lost 5 bases and the V segment lost 4 bases, leaving 4 bases of the junction unmatched. Per the germline V gene, CDR1 is LNHDA and CDR2 is SQIVND (reference sequence). The CDR3 DNA reads as TGTGCCAGTAGTAACCCGGGACTAGCGGGAGACGAGCAGTACTTC. Protein sequence: CASSNPGLAGDEQYF.

The chain joins TRBV6-5 to TRBJ2-3; 12 bases align to TRBD2. This CDR3 region has 15 residues. The V gene end was trimmed by 2 bases and the J gene end by 5 bases; junction bases not matched to a gene: 2. Per germline, CDR1 MNHEY and CDR2 SVGAGI. The CDR3 region is CASSYGGLAGDTQYF. CDR3 DNA sequence: TGTGCCAGCAGTTACGGGGGACTAGCGGGAGATACGCAGTATTTT.

The genes are TRBV7-2 and TRBJ1-2, with no clear D. Germline values: CDR1 SGHTA, CDR2 FQGNSA. The CDR3 is 13 amino acids. V was shortened by 4 bases and J by 8 bases, with 14 bases between the two germline ends. This chain's CDR3 is CASSSRSLQGYTF. For the CDR3, the DNA is TGTGCCAGCAGCTCCCGTTCCCTCCAGGGCTACACCTTC.

The rearrangement links TRBV30 to TRBJ1-2, with a weak D call TRBD1 (5 bases). Looked up from germline, CDR1 is GTSNPN and CDR2 is SVGIG (reference sequence). V was shortened by 3 bases and J by 2 bases, with 13 bases between the two germline ends. The CDR3 totals 14 residues. DNA of the CDR3: TGTGCCTGGAGCGCGGGACGGCCAAACTATGGCTACACCTTC. Translation gives CAWSAGRPNYGYTF.

The rearrangement uses TRBV29-1 and TRBJ2-7, with 7 positions matching TRBD1. The CDR3 has 13 residues. J was trimmed by 9 bases and V by 1 base; bases with no gene match: 9. Germline CDR1 is SQVTM and CDR2 is ANQGSEA. This chain's CDR3 is CSVEGGDSLRQYF. CDR3 nucleotide sequence: TGCAGCGTTGAAGGAGGGGACAGCCTACGGCAGTACTTC.

This chain links TRBV14 with TRBJ2-1, with 7 bases fitting TRBD2. The germline gives CDR1 SGHDN, CDR2 FVKESK. The CDR3 length is 16 residues. After removal of 4 bases from V and 7 bases from J, the junction contained 13 bases not matched to a gene. This chain's CDR3 is CASSPSRILAANEQFF. Here the CDR3 DNA reads TGTGCCAGCAGCCCGTCCCGGATTCTAGCGGCGAATGAGCAGTTCTTC.

The chain couples TRBV2 to TRBJ2-2, with TRBD2 identical over 13 bases. Unmatched junction bases numbered 0, after V lost 4 bases and J lost 4 bases. The germline V gene encodes CDR1 SNHLY and CDR2 FYNNEI. The length of the CDR3 is 15 residues. Here the CDR3 reads CASSGTSGGTGELFF. The DNA of the CDR3 is TGTGCCAGCAGTGGGACTAGCGGGGGCACCGGGGAGCTGTTTTTT. The entire variable domain, with the rest obtained from reference TRBV2 and TRBJ2-2, is as follows: EPEVTQTPSHQVTQMGQEVILRCVPISNHLYFYWYRQILGQKVEFLVSFYNNEISEKSEIFDDQFSVERPDGSNFTLKIRSTKLEDSAMYFCASSGTSGGTGELFFGEGSRLTVL.

The chain couples TRBV6-5 to TRBJ1-4, with 9 bases fitting TRBD1. The V segment lost 6 bases and the J segment 5 bases; nucleotides outside the gene matches: 7. The CDR3 sequence is 15 residues long. Germline V gene lookup returns CDR1 MNHEY and CDR2 SVGAGI. As DNA, the CDR3 is TGTGCCAGCAGGCCCCCGACAGGGGGAAATGAAAAACTGTTTTTT. It yields the protein CASRPPTGGNEKLFF.

This chain links TRBV11-2 with TRBJ2-3; the D gene is possibly TRBD2 (6 bases). V was cut by 4 bases and J by 1 base, with 12 bases left in between. The germline V gene has CDR1 SGHAT and CDR2 FQNNGV. The CDR3 covers 15 residues. The chain's CDR3 is CASSSRGSGTDTQYF. CDR3 coding DNA: TGTGCCAGCAGCTCCCGGGGGTCGGGCACAGATACGCAGTATTTT.

V is TRBV4-1 and J is TRBJ2-1, with 7 bases lining up with TRBD1. The CDR3 runs to 17 residues. The V segment lost 0 bases and the J segment 4 bases; nucleotides outside the gene matches: 9. Germline V CDR1 and CDR2: MGHRA, YSYEKL. CDR3 sequence (DNA): TGCGCCAGCAGCCAAGAGGGGGACAGATATAGTTACAATGAGCAGTTCTTC. It is translated as CASSQEGDRYSYNEQFF.

This chain connects TRBV18 to TRBJ2-7; 8 positions agree with TRBD1. Germline lookup yields CDR1 KGHSH and CDR2 LQKENI. The junction had 5 bases not matched to a gene; V was cut back by 3 bases and J by 1 base. CDR3 size: 15 residues. The chain's CDR3 is CASSPSGTGSYEQYF. CDR3 in DNA: TGTGCCAGCTCACCTTCCGGGACAGGTTCCTACGAGCAGTACTTC.

J is TRBJ2-4 and V is TRBV19, with D perhaps TRBD1 (5 bases). The CDR3 has 15 amino acids. Germline CDR1 reads LNHDA; CDR2 reads SQIVND (reference sequence). V was trimmed by 5 bases and J by 2 bases, leaving 13 bases between them. The CDR3 coding sequence is TGTGCCAGTAGTGCAGGGATGGGGTCCAAAAACATTCAGTACTTC. Its translation: CASSAGMGSKNIQYF. Together with reference TRBV19 and TRBJ2-4, the CDR3 gives the full variable domain: DGGITQSPKYLFRKEGQNVTLSCEQNLNHDAMYWYRQDPGQGLRLIYYSQIVNDFQKGDIAEGYSVSREKKESFPLTVTSAQKNPTAFYLCASSAGMGSKNIQYFGAGTRLSVL.

This chain links TRBV5-6 with TRBJ2-7, with TRBD2 matching over 12 bases. The length of the CDR3 is 16 residues. The germline V gene encodes CDR1 SGHDT and CDR2 YYEEEE. With 3 bases clipped from V and 3 bases from J, the junction kept 7 bases outside the gene matches. The CDR3 DNA follows: TGTGCCAGCAGCTCCCCTCGGACTAGCGGGGACTACGAGCAGTACTTC. Encoded protein: CASSSPRTSGDYEQYF.

The chain links TRBV6-5 to TRBJ2-7; 7 bases are shared with TRBD2. CDR1 is MNHEY, CDR2 SVGAGI, per germline. The trim removed 2 bases at V and 0 bases at J, leaving 4 bases unmatched. The CDR3 has 15 amino acids. The CDR3 sequence: CASSYAGGSSYEQYF. DNA for the CDR3: TGTGCCAGCAGTTACGCCGGGGGGAGCTCCTACGAGCAGTACTTC.